One T cell receptor (beta chain) is described in this entry. The data derive from a study of blood T cell repertoires in COVID-19. The protocol was immunoSEQ multiplex PCR, while the TCRdb copy is restricted to in-frame clones and leaves out a portion. The repertoire holds 250,000 to 300,000 clones, with around nine tenths as singletons. The CDR3 extends over 15 amino acids. From germline, CDR1 is SNHLY and CDR2 FYNNEI. V was pared by 5 bases and J by 7 bases, with 8 bases of the junction left unmatched. This clonotype was obtained from a woman in her twenties or thirties with COVID-19, enrolled during active disease. The chain combines TRBV2 with TRBJ2-7, with 13 bases fitting TRBD2. Material: peripheral blood. The CDR3 nucleotides are TGTGCCAGCAGTTTACTAGCGGGAGGGTACAGTGAGCAGTACTTC. This codes for CASSLLAGGYSEQYF.